This T cell receptor beta chain comes out of a study of CD8+CD57+ T cells in acquired aplastic anemia (dated by TCRdb to the late 2010s). A note on the overall study: Extracted DNA from sorted CD4+ and CD8+ cells averaged approximately 3 ug, ranging from roughly 0.17 to 27.4 ug. Healthy donor samples averaged roughly 9.8 million reads for CD4+ and roughly 11 million for CD8+ cells.

The CDR3 sequence holds 12 residues, the cysteine and phenylalanine included. The read is trimmed to its CDR3 DNA, 36 bases read in frame from base 1. CDR1 and CDR2, looked up from the germline V gene, are SNHLY and FYNNEI. Deletion took 5 bases off V and 12 bases off J, with a span of 13 bases between the germline ends. Note on this clonotype: This receptor's antigen is unknown. Per-base qualities were not stored, and no clone one base away is much larger.

In this study, sorted CD4+ and CD8+ T cells from the blood of healthy subjects and of severe aplastic anemia patients had their TCR repertoires deep-sequenced. Ficoll-Paque density gradient centrifugation was used to isolate peripheral blood mononuclear cells. Before DNA was extracted, CD4+ and CD8+ T cells were sorted using either FACS or magnetic beads. Profiling of TCR beta VDJ combinations and CDR3 sequences used genomic DNA as the template. An Illumina HiSeq 2000 was the platform used for TCR repertoire sequencing. In the authors' own workflow: TRBV/TRBJ rearrangement plots, CDR3 size and DJ length profiles, and Simpson's diversity index were used to assess repertoires. Whichever DNA sequence was most abundant in the deep sequencing data was defined as the immunodominant clone. CDR3 amino acid sequences were checked for sharing between subjects and were compared against published repertoires and the VDJdb database. TCRdb trimmed the raw reads at Q25, called clones with MiXCR and kept productive beta chains. Each record represents a unique CDR3 protein, reported with the most common genes and DNA among its rows. What appears here as the V and J calls and clone size reflects TCRdb's work, not the paper's. Within this sample are roughly 130,000 distinct CDR3 sequences, with roughly 50% of them counted one time only. Of the sample, about 2.7% is held by the ten largest clones.

General findings and caveats noted by the study authors: About 30 CD8+ CDR3 sequences were found to be shared between patients and controls, but these sequences appeared to be highly expressed in patients and within the immunodominant clones of the patients. CD8+ Simpson's diversity did not differ significantly between patients and healthy controls (P=0.060).

The receptor chain draws on TRBV2 and TRBJ2-2; a confident D gene designation cannot be given. The source of this sequence is a human donor in good health, serving as a control. Sequenced: sorted CD4+, CD8+, or CD8+CD57+ T cells (not recorded which) from PBMCs. CDR3 protein: CASSSNTEKLFF. The DNA sequence is TGTGCCAGCAGTTCGAACACCGAAAAGCTGTTTTTT. With all but the CDR3 taken from the reference TRBV2 and TRBJ2-2 genes, the full variable domain is: EPEVTQTPSHQVTQMGQEVILRCVPISNHLYFYWYRQILGQKVEFLVSFYNNEISEKSEIFDDQFSVERPDGSNFTLKIRSTKLEDSAMYFCASSSNTEKLFFGEGSRLTVL.